These T cell receptor beta chains were read from a single sample in a study of post-analysis software for immune sequencing data. TCRdb re-derived calls from the PCR reads in MiXCR, one entry per CDR3 protein. The sample includes over 300,000 distinct CDR3 sequences, approximately 33% of them seen just once. Material for sequencing was blood. The receptors originated from a girl aged 5 to 17 with multiple sclerosis. Both conserved end residues are part of each CDR3. The order of the fields is V gene, clone size, D gene, J gene, CDR3 protein, CDR3 DNA. A D gene is named only where the DNA matches it firmly. Only some rows state a clone size, as once, few, many or a class for expanded clones.

TRBV10-2	NA	NA	TRBJ2-7	CASSEFGAVGFYEQYF	TGCGCCAGCAGTGAGTTTGGGGCCGTCGGGTTCTACGAGCAGTACTTC
TRBV5-1	NA	NA	TRBJ2-7	CASSLGDGTYEQYF	TGCGCCAGCAGCTTGGGGGACGGAACCTACGAGCAGTACTTC
TRBV10-3	NA	NA	TRBJ2-7	CAISDTYGGEQYF	TGTGCCATCAGTGACACCTATGGGGGGGAGCAGTACTTC
TRBV5-1	many	TRBD1	TRBJ2-1	CASSLRQGSYNEQFF	TGCGCCAGCAGCTTACGACAGGGCTCCTACAATGAGCAGTTCTTC
TRBV5-1	few	TRBD1	TRBJ2-7	CASSLVRDSQTYEQYF	TGCGCCAGCAGCTTGGTTCGGGACAGCCAGACCTACGAGCAGTACTTC
TRBV24-1	NA	TRBD2	TRBJ2-1	CATSDPGTSGNKQFF	TGTGCCACCAGTGATCCCGGGACTAGCGGTAATAAGCAGTTCTTC
TRBV7-3	few	NA	TRBJ2-3	CASSLIGADTDTQYF	TGTGCCAGCAGCTTAATCGGCGCAGACACAGATACGCAGTATTTT
TRBV4-1	few	NA	TRBJ2-7	CASSQGPRNEQYF	TGCGCCAGCAGCCAAGGGCCCAGGAACGAGCAGTACTTC
TRBV24-1	few	NA	TRBJ1-5	CATSDQRSNQPQHF	TGTGCCACCAGTGACCAGCGTAGCAATCAGCCCCAGCATTTT
TRBV20-1	NA	TRBD2	TRBJ2-5	CSASHQRGGQETQYF	TGCAGTGCTTCTCACCAACGGGGGGGGCAAGAGACCCAGTACTTC
TRBV7-2	NA	NA	TRBJ1-2	CASSLGAKDYGYTF	TGTGCCAGCAGCTTAGGGGCCAAGGACTATGGCTACACCTTC
TRBV12-3/TRBV12-4	NA	NA	TRBJ2-2	CASSLYRRESGELFF	TGTGCCAGCAGTCTATATCGCAGGGAGTCCGGGGAGCTGTTTTTT
TRBV11-2	NA	NA	TRBJ2-1	CASSSYRGAGYYNEQFF	TGTGCCAGCAGCTCTTATCGGGGAGCGGGCTACTACAATGAGCAGTTCTTC
TRBV4-1	many	NA	TRBJ2-1	CASSDPSANEQFF	TGCGCCAGCAGCGATCCCTCGGCAAATGAGCAGTTCTTC
TRBV6-5	NA	NA	TRBJ1-1	CASSDGWNTEAFF	TGTGCCAGCAGCGACGGGTGGAACACTGAAGCTTTCTTT
TRBV5-1	NA	TRBD1	TRBJ1-1	CASSLARLLTGRSMNTEAFF	TGCGCCAGCAGCTTGGCCCGTCTCCTGACAGGGAGGTCAATGAACACTGAAGCTTTCTTT
TRBV3-1	few	TRBD1	TRBJ2-7	CASSHAGQAYEQYF	TGTGCCAGCAGCCACGCCGGACAGGCCTACGAGCAGTACTTC
TRBV27	NA	TRBD2	TRBJ2-3	CASRPGLAITDTQYF	TGTGCCAGCAGACCGGGACTAGCGATAACAGATACGCAGTATTTT
TRBV10-3	NA	TRBD2	TRBJ2-5	CAISGASGVFTDTQYF	TGTGCCATCAGTGGGGCTAGCGGGGTCTTCACAGATACCCAGTACTTC
TRBV5-5	NA	NA	TRBJ2-2	CASSWDGSNTGELFF	TGTGCCAGCAGCTGGGACGGTTCGAACACCGGGGAGCTGTTTTTT
TRBV7-8	few	NA	TRBJ1-5	CASSLGRVLSNQPQHF	TGTGCCAGCAGTTTAGGGCGGGTTTTATCAAATCAGCCCCAGCATTTT
TRBV6-5	few	NA	TRBJ2-5	CASSLRGGLVETQYF	TGTGCCAGCAGTTTGAGGGGGGGCCTAGTAGAGACCCAGTACTTC
TRBV29-1	NA	NA	TRBJ1-3	CSSLEGNTIYF	TGCAGCTCGCTAGAGGGAAACACCATATATTTT
TRBV5-1	few	NA	TRBJ2-1	CASGGREQFF	TGCGCCAGTGGGGGGCGGGAGCAGTTCTTC
TRBV4-2	NA	TRBD1	TRBJ1-6	CASSLTGLASPLHF	TGTGCCAGCAGCCTGACAGGGCTGGCTTCACCCCTCCACTTT
TRBV20-1	few	TRBD1	TRBJ2-5	CSASLGQQYF	TGCAGTGCATCTCTGGGACAGCAGTACTTC
TRBV20-1	once	TRBD1	TRBJ1-2	CSARVPGGTGVRGYTF	TGCAGTGCTAGAGTCCCAGGGGGTACAGGGGTAAGAGGCTACACCTTC
TRBV7-2	NA	NA	TRBJ1-5	CASSSSRGSQPQHF	TGTGCCAGCAGCTCATCCCGGGGGTCTCAGCCCCAGCATTTT
TRBV11-2	NA	TRBD2	TRBJ2-5	CASSWGLAGGQETQYF	TGTGCCAGCAGTTGGGGGCTAGCGGGGGGTCAAGAGACCCAGTACTTC
TRBV2	NA	NA	TRBJ2-2	CASRPLDGAGELFF	TGTGCCAGCAGGCCCCTCGACGGCGCCGGGGAGCTGTTTTTT
TRBV7-8	many	TRBD2	TRBJ2-1	CASNRMSGGMGDEQFF	TGTGCCAGCAACAGAATGAGCGGGGGGATGGGAGATGAGCAGTTCTTC
TRBV7-9	NA	TRBD1	TRBJ1-2	CASSHPRDRGFHGYTF	TGTGCCAGCAGCCATCCCCGGGACAGGGGGTTCCATGGCTACACCTTC
TRBV20-1	few	TRBD2	TRBJ2-7	CSARLAGSVLLYEQYF	TGCAGTGCGAGACTAGCGGGCTCCGTCCTCTTATACGAGCAGTACTTC
TRBV14	NA	TRBD1	TRBJ2-1	CGRGGPMERSYNEQFF	TGTGGCAGAGGGGGCCCTATGGAGCGAAGCTACAATGAGCAGTTCTTC
TRBV24-1	NA	NA	TRBJ2-3	CATSDPGVFTDTQYF	TGTGCCACCAGTGATCCAGGGGTATTCACAGATACGCAGTATTTT
TRBV6-5	NA	TRBD1	TRBJ2-6	CASSYDSLAGTGLSGANVLTF	TGTGCCAGCAGTTATGACTCCCTCGCCGGGACAGGGCTCTCTGGGGCCAACGTCCTGACTTTC
TRBV6-1	many	TRBD1	TRBJ2-7	CASSPRQGLYEQYF	TGTGCCAGCAGTCCCCGACAGGGGCTCTACGAGCAGTACTTC
TRBV5-1	few	TRBD1	TRBJ2-7	CASSQDPGGASYEQYF	TGCGCCAGCAGCCAGGACCCAGGGGGCGCTTCCTACGAGCAGTACTTC
TRBV20-1	NA	TRBD1	TRBJ2-7	CSARGRQGTTYEQYF	TGCAGTGCTAGGGGGAGACAGGGAACGACCTACGAGCAGTACTTC
TRBV6-2/TRBV6-3	NA	TRBD1	TRBJ2-1	CASSYSAGQGVEQFF	TGTGCCAGCAGTTACTCGGCGGGACAGGGGGTTGAGCAGTTCTTC
TRBV7-2	NA	TRBD2	TRBJ2-5	CASSPGLAGGRVQYF	TGTGCCAGCAGCCCGGGACTAGCGGGGGGGCGCGTCCAGTACTTC
TRBV4-2	NA	NA	TRBJ2-2	CASSQERRVPGELFF	TGTGCCAGCAGCCAAGAACGGAGGGTGCCCGGGGAGCTGTTTTTT
TRBV13	NA	TRBD1	TRBJ1-1	CASSLGDRVSTEAFF	TGTGCCAGCAGCTTAGGCGACAGGGTGTCCACTGAAGCTTTCTTT
TRBV7-2	NA	NA	TRBJ2-5	CASIRWGYQETQYF	TGTGCCAGCATCCGGTGGGGCTACCAAGAGACCCAGTACTTC
TRBV29-1	NA	TRBD2	TRBJ2-3	CSVAERGTTDTQYF	TGCAGCGTTGCGGAGCGGGGGACCACAGATACGCAGTATTTT
TRBV12-3/TRBV12-4	NA	NA	TRBJ2-3	CASSLELVRQDAQYF	TGTGCCAGCAGTTTAGAACTAGTTAGACAAGATGCGCAGTATTTT
TRBV6-2/TRBV6-3	NA	NA	TRBJ2-7	CASRLGELYEQYF	TGTGCCAGCAGACTAGGGGAGTTGTACGAGCAGTACTTC
TRBV20-1	few	NA	TRBJ1-5	CSAGISGGNQPQHF	TGCAGTGCGGGCATCTCAGGGGGCAATCAGCCCCAGCATTTT
TRBV20-1	few	NA	TRBJ2-7	CSARDGRVSYEQYF	TGCAGTGCTAGAGATGGTCGGGTTTCCTACGAGCAGTACTTC
TRBV7-9	few	TRBD1	TRBJ1-2	CASSSIQDRDSGYTF	TGTGCCAGCAGCTCTATCCAGGACAGGGACAGCGGCTACACCTTC